Each of the 28 T cell receptor beta chains below was sequenced from the same sample in a study of technical replicates of blood from a few donors. Sequenced by immunoSEQ multiplex PCR; TCRdb stores in-frame clones only, minus some. The sample has roughly 70,000 clones, roughly 94% seen once. The sequencing sample was made of T cells isolated from PBMCs. All receptors derive from a human donor in good health.

The chain recombines TRBV5-1 with TRBJ2-7; 9 bases agree with TRBD2. CDR3 length equals 15 residues. V lost 0 bases, J lost 4 bases, and 5 bases stayed unmatched. CDR1 is SGHRS and CDR2 is YFSETQ in the germline V gene. The CDR3 here is CASSLEGGRAYEQYF. CDR3 sequence (DNA): TGCGCCAGCAGCTTGGAGGGCGGGAGGGCATACGAGCAGTACTTC.

V usage is TRBV13 and J usage is TRBJ2-3; a weak D match, TRBD1 (6 bases). Trimming removed 0 bases at V and 4 bases at J, with 20 bases between. Looked up from germline, CDR1 is PRHDT and CDR2 is FYEKMQ (reference sequence). CDR3 length: 18 amino acids. The CDR3 bases are TGTGCCAGCAGCTTAGGGGACGGATCAGGGGCCCCCTCAGATACGCAGTATTTT. Translated, it gives CASSLGDGSGAPSDTQYF. The variable domain in full, with the rest retrieved from reference TRBV13 and TRBJ2-3, is AAGVIQSPRHLIKEKRETATLKCYPIPRHDTVYWYQQGPGQDPQFLISFYEKMQSDKGSIPDRFSAQQFSDYHSELNMSSLELGDSALYFCASSLGDGSGAPSDTQYFGPGTRLTVL.

The chain uses TRBV7-2 and TRBJ2-7; 8 bases align to TRBD2. V shed 3 bases and J 2 bases; nucleotides not matched to a gene: 0. This CDR3 is built from 13 residues. CDR1 and CDR2 (germline): SGHTA, FQGNSA. Here the CDR3 DNA reads TGTGCCAGCAGCTTGCGGGAGGCCTACGAGCAGTACTTC. Translated, it gives CASSLREAYEQYF.

The chain uses TRBV19 and TRBJ1-4; D is unresolved. Trimming took off 5 bases at V and 0 bases at J, with 7 bases between the two ends. This CDR3 contains 14 residues. CDR1 LNHDA and CDR2 SQIVND come from the germline V gene (reference sequence). The CDR3 DNA is TGTGCCAGTAGTCTCGGTTCAACTAATGAAAAACTGTTTTTT. Protein product: CASSLGSTNEKLFF. Together with reference TRBV19 and TRBJ1-4, the CDR3 gives the full variable domain: DGGITQSPKYLFRKEGQNVTLSCEQNLNHDAMYWYRQDPGQGLRLIYYSQIVNDFQKGDIAEGYSVSREKKESFPLTVTSAQKNPTAFYLCASSLGSTNEKLFFGSGTQLSVL.

This clone was found a few times. This chain links TRBV5-1 with TRBJ2-5, with D possibly matching TRBD2 (5 bases). There are 12 residues in the CDR3. CDR1 and CDR2 from the germline V gene are SGHRS and YFSETQ. V gave up 3 bases and J gave up 4 bases, with 7 bases separating them. The DNA of the CDR3 is TGCGCCAGCAGCTCCGGGGTAGAGACCCAGTACTTC. It codes for CASSSGVETQYF. The full variable domain, completed using reference TRBV5-1 and TRBJ2-5, is KAGVTQTPRYLIKTRGQQVTLSCSPISGHRSVSWYQQTPGQGLQFLFEYFSETQRNKGNFPGRFSGRQFSNSRSEMNVSTLELGDSALYLCASSSGVETQYFGPGTRLLVL.

The chain couples TRBV28 to TRBJ1-5; 9 bases map to TRBD1. Germline V gives CDR1 MDHEN, CDR2 SYDVKM. The CDR3 sequence is 14 residues long. Germline trimming cut 7 bases from V and 7 bases from J; bases unmatched to any gene: 8. The CDR3: CASKSTGGGQPQHF. For the CDR3, the DNA is TGTGCCAGCAAATCAACAGGGGGCGGGCAGCCCCAGCATTTT.

This clone was seen a single time. The chain uses TRBV27 and TRBJ2-3, with a possible D match to TRBD1 (5 bases). Germline-derived CDR1 and CDR2 are MNHEY and SMNVEV (reference sequence). CDR3 length: 16 amino acids. The V gene lost 3 bases and the J gene lost 0 bases, with 13 bases spanning the gap. The CDR3 is CASSFRGIDSTDTQYF. The CDR3 DNA sequence: TGTGCCAGCAGTTTTAGGGGAATTGATAGCACAGATACGCAGTATTTT.

The chain couples TRBV2 to TRBJ2-1, with 9 bases identical to TRBD1. V lost 4 bases and J lost 4; bases outside the gene matches: 11. Germline V gives CDR1 SNHLY, CDR2 FYNNEI. This CDR3 is 17 amino acids long. The CDR3 loop reads CASSGAGTGIFYNEQFF. The DNA for the CDR3 is TGTGCCAGCAGTGGGGCCGGGACAGGGATTTTTTACAATGAGCAGTTCTTC.

Here the CDR3 reads CASSYSSRGQGYTF. CDR3 bases: TGTGCCAGCAGTTACTCGAGCCGGGGACAAGGCTACACCTTC. The genes are TRBV6-5 and TRBJ1-2, with a tentative D call TRBD1 (6 bases). The CDR3 totals 14 residues. Germline V lookup: CDR1 MNHEY, CDR2 SVGAGI. Trimming took off 0 bases at V and 8 bases at J, with 13 bases between the two ends.

The chain joins TRBV5-4 to TRBJ1-1; 7 bases fit TRBD1. The germline gives CDR1 SGHNT, CDR2 YYREEE (reference sequence). J lost 3 bases, V lost 0 bases, and 5 bases had no gene match. This CDR3 has 15 residues. In DNA form, the CDR3 reads TGTGCCAGCAGCTTGGAGACAGGGAAACACACTGAAGCTTTCTTT. This translates into CASSLETGKHTEAFF.

This clone was seen only once. The chain uses TRBV5-1 and TRBJ1-1; D ambiguous. The CDR3 has 14 residues. The V end was cut by 4 bases, the J end by 1 base, with 11 bases between. Per the germline V gene, CDR1 is SGHRS and CDR2 is YFSETQ. The CDR3 DNA reads TGCGCCAGCAGCGGTCTGGGAGAGAACACTGAAGCTTTCTTT. Translation gives CASSGLGENTEAFF.

This clone was observed a single time. The gene calls are TRBV27 and TRBJ2-1; perhaps TRBD1 as D (6 bases). Trimming stripped 3 bases from V and 10 bases from J, with 22 bases between. There are 16 residues in the CDR3. In germline, CDR1 is MNHEY, CDR2 SMNVEV (reference sequence). The CDR3 nucleotides are TGTGCCAGCAGTTTTTTAGGGGGTGCTGGTACCGTGGAGCAGTTCTTC. It translates to CASSFLGGAGTVEQFF.

The rearrangement links TRBV11-3 to TRBJ2-2; 7 bases fit TRBD1. The V gene end was trimmed by 2 bases and the J gene end by 6 bases; junction bases not matched to a gene: 3. Germline CDR1 SGHNT, CDR2 YENEEA. The CDR3 extends over 14 amino acids. CDR3 sequence reads: CASSLIQGSGELFF. The DNA of the CDR3 is TGTGCCAGCAGCTTAATACAGGGGTCCGGGGAGCTGTTTTTT.

The chain recombines TRBV6-1 with TRBJ1-2; D call uncertain. The CDR3 sequence is 15 residues long. CDR1 and CDR2 from the germline V gene are MNHNS and SASEGT. Deletions cut 1 base from V and 0 bases from J, with 9 bases between. CDR3: CASSEVPNPNYGYTF. The CDR3 DNA is TGTGCCAGCAGTGAAGTTCCTAACCCTAACTATGGCTACACCTTC.

The J gene is TRBJ1-1, the V gene TRBV5-4, with unresolved D. Trimming shortened V by 0 bases and J by 4 bases, and 13 bases separated the two germline ends. CDR3 length: 15 amino acids. Germline CDR1 is SGHNT and CDR2 is YYREEE (reference sequence). CDR3 residues: CASSLGRLERTEAFF. The CDR3 coding sequence is TGTGCCAGCAGCTTGGGCAGGTTAGAACGCACTGAAGCTTTCTTT.

The chain links TRBV11-3 to TRBJ2-5, with D perhaps matching TRBD2 (6 bases). The V end lost 0 bases, the J end lost 7 bases, and 18 bases lay between the germline ends. The CDR3 is made up of 16 amino acids. Per the germline V gene, CDR1 is SGHNT and CDR2 is YENEEA. In nucleotides, the CDR3 is TGTGCCAGCAGCTTAGAAGACTCCCGGGACTCAGGGACCCAGTACTTC. This translates into CASSLEDSRDSGTQYF.

The V call is TRBV28, the J call TRBJ1-1; no reliable D call. CDR1 and CDR2 (germline): MDHEN, SYDVKM. Trimming took 2 bases from V and 1 from J, leaving 8 bases between them. The CDR3 extends over 14 amino acids. This chain's CDR3 is CASSLKKANTEAFF. CDR3 DNA sequence: TGTGCCAGCAGTTTAAAGAAAGCGAACACTGAAGCTTTCTTT.

V gene TRBV4-3 combines with J gene TRBJ2-7; D is perhaps TRBD1 (6 bases). Germline lookup yields CDR1 LGHNA and CDR2 YSLEER. Trimming pared 0 bases from V and 4 bases from J, leaving 13 bases between. CDR3 length: 15 amino acids. In nucleotides, the CDR3 is TGCGCCAGCAGCCAAGACACAGGGCAATTATACGAGCAGTACTTC. This translates into CASSQDTGQLYEQYF.

The rearrangement joins TRBV4-1 to TRBJ2-3; D possibly corresponds to TRBD1 (5 bases). Trimming shortened V by 3 bases and J by 6 bases, and 7 bases separated the two germline ends. This CDR3 comprises 12 residues. Germline lookup yields CDR1 MGHRA and CDR2 YSYEKL. CDR3 in amino acids: CASSQAGDTQYF. CDR3 in DNA: TGCGCCAGCAGCCAGGCAGGGGATACGCAGTATTTT.

V is TRBV5-1 and J is TRBJ2-3; 9 nucleotides align to TRBD2. This CDR3 spans 17 amino acids. J gave up 6 bases and V 4 bases, and 15 bases lay outside the gene matches. Germline-derived CDR1 and CDR2 are SGHRS and YFSETQ. CDR3 region: CASSPRPLAGDTDTQYF. The CDR3 nucleotides are TGCGCCAGCAGCCCCCGGCCGTTAGCGGGAGATACGGATACGCAGTATTTT.

J is TRBJ2-3 and V is TRBV6-6; possibly TRBD1 for D (6 bases). Trimming removed 4 bases at V and 6 bases at J, with 14 bases between. The V gene's germline CDR1 is MNHNY and CDR2 SVGAGI (reference sequence). The CDR3 runs to 14 residues. As DNA, the CDR3 is TGTGCCAGCAGTTCAGGGGCCCTATCTGATACGCAGTATTTT. Protein sequence: CASSSGALSDTQYF.

The chain joins TRBV7-2 to TRBJ1-2; perhaps TRBD1 as D (5 bases). The CDR3 consists of 14 residues. The germline gives CDR1 SGHTA, CDR2 FQGNSA. V dropped 6 bases and J dropped 0 bases, with 11 bases sitting between them. The CDR3: CASSLGGANYGYTF. The CDR3 bases are TGTGCCAGCAGTTTGGGGGGAGCTAACTATGGCTACACCTTC.

V is TRBV9 and J is TRBJ1-1, with TRBD1 as a possible D gene (5 bases). The length of the CDR3 is 14 residues. Per the germline V gene, CDR1 is SGDLS and CDR2 is YYNGEE. V lost 0 bases and J 4 bases, leaving 10 bases between the germline ends. The CDR3 reads CASSVDPGGTEAFF. CDR3 nucleotide sequence: TGTGCCAGCAGCGTAGACCCCGGGGGCACTGAAGCTTTCTTT.

The V and J genes are TRBV5-1 and TRBJ1-2; the D is unclear. V was trimmed by 1 base and J by 0 bases, leaving 10 bases between them. The CDR3 length is 15 residues. The germline V gene encodes CDR1 SGHRS and CDR2 YFSETQ. The DNA of the CDR3 is TGCGCCAGCAGCTTGTCCAGCGATACTAACTATGGCTACACCTTC. Protein sequence: CASSLSSDTNYGYTF.

The chain employs TRBV7-6 and TRBJ2-1; TRBD2 might be the D (6 bases). CDR1 and CDR2 from the germline V gene are SGHVS and FNYEAQ. The CDR3 consists of 14 residues. Deletions cut 1 base from V and 7 bases from J, with 11 bases between. This CDR3 is CASSLGGDLNEQFF. CDR3 DNA: TGTGCCAGCAGCTTAGGGGGGGACCTTAATGAGCAGTTCTTC.

This chain joins TRBV27 and TRBJ2-7, with 8 bases that match TRBD2. J was trimmed by 7 bases and V by 6 bases; bases with no gene match: 11. This CDR3 comprises 14 residues. The germline V gene has CDR1 MNHEY and CDR2 SMNVEV (reference sequence). This CDR3 is CASSKYGTSKEQYF. In DNA, the CDR3 is TGTGCCAGCAGCAAGTATGGGACTAGTAAAGAGCAGTACTTC.

The chain links TRBV19 to TRBJ1-1; D remains unclear. The CDR3 sequence is 14 residues long. Deletions cut 7 bases from V and 4 bases from J, with 16 bases between. Germline loops: CDR1 LNHDA, CDR2 SQIVND (reference sequence). CDR3 amino acids: CASNKREMGTEAFF. The CDR3 nucleotides read TGTGCCAGTAATAAGAGGGAAATGGGCACTGAAGCTTTCTTT.

V is TRBV5-6 and J is TRBJ1-1, with D perhaps matching TRBD1 (5 bases). Germline lookup yields CDR1 SGHDT and CDR2 YYEEEE. The V gene lost 4 bases and the J gene lost 1 base, with 5 bases spanning the gap. This CDR3 has 12 residues. CDR3 nucleotide sequence: TGTGCCAGCAGCGACAGGAACACTGAAGCTTTCTTT. This translates into CASSDRNTEAFF.